A single sample gave rise to the 14 T cell receptor beta chains below, sequenced in a study of regulatory T cells in long-lasting Graves disease. Through Arm-PCR of CDR3 regions and iRepertoire HTBI primers, TCR beta libraries were built. TCRdb re-derived calls from the multiplex PCR reads in MiXCR, one entry per CDR3 protein. Seen here are some 320,000 distinct CDR3 sequences, 15% to 20% observed once, and the top ten hold 38%. Sample time point: newly diagnosed GD, antithyroid drugs for less than 3 months. The TCR library was prepared using RNA isolated from PBMCs. The sequences come from peripheral blood mononuclear cells (PBMCs), collected at new diagnosis, from a patient treated with antithyroid drugs. These receptors all stem from a female donor with Graves disease.

This clonotype was found many times. The V and J genes are TRBV6-5 and TRBJ2-3; 10 positions match TRBD2. The CDR3 extends over 15 amino acids. Germline V gene data show CDR1 as MNHEY and CDR2 as SVGAGI. The trim removed 2 bases at V and 1 base at J, leaving 0 bases unmatched. The CDR3 protein is CASSYLAGGTDTQYF. CDR3 nucleotides: TGTGCCAGCAGTTACCTAGCGGGAGGCACAGATACGCAGTATTTT.

The sample holds many counts of this clonotype. This sequence joins TRBV20-1 and TRBJ1-1; 8 nucleotides align to TRBD1. The CDR3 runs to 13 residues. V shed 8 bases and J 5 bases; nucleotides not matched to a gene: 10. Germline-derived CDR1 and CDR2 are DFQATT and SNEGSKA (reference sequence). DNA for the CDR3: TGCAGTACCTCCCAGGGGGCTTTGACTGAAGCTTTCTTT. This encodes CSTSQGALTEAFF.

V and J are TRBV3-1 and TRBJ2-6; no definite D call. The CDR3 is made up of 16 amino acids. V was trimmed by 0 bases and J by 0 bases, leaving 6 bases between them. Germline CDR1 LGHDT, CDR2 YNNKEL (reference sequence). The CDR3 region has the DNA TGTGCCAGCAGCCAAGAGGCCTACTCTGGGGCCAACGTCCTGACTTTC. Its translation is CASSQEAYSGANVLTF.

This clonotype appeared a few times. One end of the junction varies from germline; a read error may be responsible. The genes are TRBV25-1 and TRBJ1-3; D may be TRBD1 (5 bases). CDR1 and CDR2 from the germline V gene are MGHDK and SYGVNS. The CDR3 contains 18 residues. This CDR3 is CASSELEGPGIAGNTTYF. In DNA form, the CDR3 reads TGTGCCAGCAGTGAATTAGAGGGGCCGGGAATAGCTGGAAACACCACATATTTT.

This clonotype has at least ten counts. The chain uses TRBV20-1 and TRBJ2-1; possibly TRBD2 for D (6 bases). The germline V gene encodes CDR1 DFQATT and CDR2 SNEGSKA (reference sequence). This CDR3 comprises 15 residues. Trimming pared 6 bases from V and 6 bases from J, leaving 21 bases between. The CDR3 DNA reads TGCAGTGCAAGGCGGGGTGGGGCGGCTGGCAATGAGCAGTTCTTC. Translated, it gives CSARRGGAAGNEQFF.

Comment on this clonotype: This clone may be a read error of a much larger clone one base away. V is TRBV3-1 and J is TRBJ2-7; 7 positions agree with TRBD2. The CDR3 loop spans 17 amino acids. Germline V gene sequence: CDR1 LGHDT, CDR2 YNNKEL (reference sequence). The V gene end was trimmed by 4 bases and the J gene end by 2 bases; junction bases not matched to a gene: 14. The CDR3 spells CASSLTPRLASPYEQYF. The CDR3 region has the DNA TGTGCCAGCAGCCTGACACCGAGACTAGCCTCCCCCTACGAGCAGTACTTC.

This clonotype was recorded at least ten times. The CDR3 region has the DNA TGTGCCAGCAGTTTTGGACCGGTCTACGAGCAGTACTTC. Residues: CASSFGPVYEQYF. The rearrangement links TRBV12-3 or TRBV12-4 to TRBJ2-7; no definite D call. The CDR3 contains 13 residues. V lost 3 bases and J lost 3, with 9 bases in between.

This clonotype was detected ten times or more. The chain joins TRBV30 to TRBJ1-5; D possibly corresponds to TRBD1 (6 bases). This CDR3 region has 13 residues. The V gene lost 2 bases and the J gene lost 7 bases, with 12 bases spanning the gap. Germline CDR1 and CDR2: GTSNPN and SVGIG (reference sequence). CDR3 residues: CAWSYRQGQPQHF. Written as DNA, the CDR3 is TGTGCCTGGAGTTACCGGCAGGGGCAGCCCCAGCATTTT.

This clonotype was detected ten times or more. The rearrangement joins TRBV12-3 or TRBV12-4 to TRBJ1-2; tentatively, D is TRBD1 (5 bases). This CDR3 has 13 amino acids. The V end was cut by 3 bases, the J end by 14 bases, with 19 bases between. CDR3 amino acids: CASSLGTGTAATF. The CDR3, as DNA: TGTGCCAGCAGTTTGGGGACCGGGACCGCGGCTACCTTC.

The sample holds many counts of this clonotype. The chain employs TRBV6-2 or TRBV6-3 and TRBJ2-6, with 8 bases matching TRBD2. Germline-derived CDR1 and CDR2 are MNHEY and SVGEGT. The length of the CDR3 is 17 residues. V was pared by 10 bases and J by 4 bases, with 15 bases of the junction left unmatched. DNA for the CDR3: TGTGCCACGAGTACCCCAATAGCGGGATTCGGGGCCAACGTCCTGACTTTC. This codes for CATSTPIAGFGANVLTF.

This clonotype was recorded at least ten times. This chain links TRBV12-3 or TRBV12-4 with TRBJ1-4, with TRBD1 identical over 9 bases. Trimming took 11 bases from V and 11 from J; bases not matched to a gene: 12. The CDR3 runs to 13 residues. The CDR3 nucleotides read TGTGCCTGCGCCGGGACAGGGTCTAGGAAACTGTTTTTT. Its protein is CACAGTGSRKLFF.

With regard to this clonotype: A far bigger clonotype differs at one base, so this is likely a read error. The gene calls are TRBV11-3 and TRBJ1-6; 12 bases match TRBD1. Germline assignment: CDR1 SGHNT and CDR2 YENEEA. This CDR3 region has 19 residues. V dropped 6 bases and J dropped 4; count of bases not matched to a gene: 13. The CDR3 region has the DNA TGTGCCAGCAGACCGTTCTCCGGGACAGGGGGCCTGTATAATTCACCCCTCCACTTT. It is translated as CASRPFSGTGGLYNSPLHF.

This clonotype was picked up many times. The J gene is TRBJ2-3, the V gene TRBV24-1, with 11 nucleotides matching TRBD2. The V segment lost 4 bases and the J segment 0 bases; nucleotides outside the gene matches: 8. The CDR3 loop spans 18 amino acids. Germline-derived CDR1 and CDR2 are KGHDR and SFDVKD. The CDR3, as DNA: TGTGCCACCAGTGAGGGGACTAGCGGAGGAACTAGCACAGATACGCAGTATTTT. This encodes CATSEGTSGGTSTDTQYF.

This clonotype has ten or more counts. V is TRBV27 and J is TRBJ2-5, with 9 positions matching TRBD2. CDR3 length: 17 amino acids. The J segment lost 5 bases and the V segment lost 2 bases, leaving 12 bases of the junction unmatched. Germline CDR1 and CDR2: MNHEY and SMNVEV (reference sequence). The CDR3 DNA follows: TGTGCCAGCAGTTTACCGGGACTAGCCTCCTACCTGGAGACCCAGTACTTC. Translating it yields CASSLPGLASYLETQYF.